The 26 T cell receptor beta chains below all came from one sample that was sequenced in a study of shared clonotypes between healthy human individuals. Generated by immunoSEQ multiplex PCR, the TCRdb table keeps only in-frame clones and is missing some. The table lists approximately 940,000 clones, more than 75% of them singletons. The sequenced sample consisted of memory CD4+ T cells sorted from blood. Subset reported: CD45RA-negative fraction. These receptors originate from a man aged 18 to 30 in good health.

The V and J genes are TRBV5-6 and TRBJ2-1, with a weak D call TRBD2 (5 bases). V shed 1 base and J shed 4 bases, with 12 bases lying between them. Germline CDR1 SGHDT, CDR2 YYEEEE. CDR3 length: 15 residues. The CDR3 here is CASSLKDLGYNEQFF. The CDR3 bases are TGTGCCAGCAGCTTGAAGGACTTGGGGTACAATGAGCAGTTCTTC.

This clone was observed a single time. The V and J genes are TRBV6-6 and TRBJ2-3; D is possibly TRBD2 (5 bases). Germline CDR1 MNHNY, CDR2 SVGAGI (reference sequence). The CDR3 runs 14 residues. Trimming pared 0 bases from V and 3 bases from J, leaving 7 bases between. CDR3 amino acids: CASSYSGGTDTQYF. CDR3 in DNA: TGTGCCAGCAGTTACTCAGGCGGGACAGATACGCAGTATTTT.

The rearrangement links TRBV6-1 to TRBJ1-4; D is possibly TRBD1 (6 bases). The CDR3 consists of 16 residues. From germline, CDR1 is MNHNS and CDR2 SASEGT. V was trimmed by 4 bases and J by 7 bases, leaving 19 bases between them. The CDR3 DNA reads TGTGCCAGCAGTGGTGATACGGGGGCAGCTATTGAAAAACTGTTTTTT. This gives the protein CASSGDTGAAIEKLFF.

This chain uses TRBV7-2 with TRBJ2-1; no firm D call. The CDR3 sequence is 14 residues long. Trimming pared 5 bases from V and 2 bases from J, leaving 10 bases between. The germline V gene encodes CDR1 SGHTA and CDR2 FQGNSA. CDR3 region: CASSPQATYNEQFF. The CDR3 DNA follows: TGTGCCAGCAGCCCCCAAGCTACCTACAATGAGCAGTTCTTC.

This clone showed up just a few times. Other DNA sequences from this sample encode an identical CDR3 as well. The chain combines TRBV6-1 with TRBJ2-3; D gene ambiguous. V was cut by 3 bases and J by 2 bases, with 3 bases left in between. Germline assignment: CDR1 MNHNS and CDR2 SASEGT. The CDR3 is made up of 12 amino acids. DNA of the CDR3: TGTGCCAGCAGTGACAACACAGATACGCAGTATTTT. Its translation is CASSDNTDTQYF.

This rearrangement joins TRBV7-8 to TRBJ1-4; D is unresolved. There are 13 residues in the CDR3. Germline loops: CDR1 SGHVS, CDR2 FQNEAQ. V dropped 8 bases and J dropped 8 bases, with 15 bases sitting between them. The CDR3 nucleotides read TGTGCCAGCCGACCCCGAGGCGTCGAAAAACTGTTTTTT. Protein product: CASRPRGVEKLFF.

The gene calls are TRBV5-6 and TRBJ2-7; D unresolved. Germline V gives CDR1 SGHDT, CDR2 YYEEEE. The CDR3 sequence is 11 residues long. The V and J ends lost 3 bases and 7 bases respectively, with 8 bases between them. This CDR3 reads CASSSKEEQYF. CDR3 nucleotide sequence: TGTGCCAGCAGCTCCAAAGAGGAGCAGTACTTC.

This clone was picked up one time. This chain connects TRBV6-1 to TRBJ1-2; D may be TRBD1 (5 bases). The germline V and J ends were trimmed by 6 bases and 2 bases, with 16 bases remaining between them. CDR1 MNHNS and CDR2 SASEGT come from the germline V gene. The CDR3 contains 15 residues. CDR3 bases: TGTGCCAGCAGGGAGGCTGCTGGGGCGAACTATGGCTACACCTTC. Residues: CASREAAGANYGYTF.

The chain recombines TRBV5-1 with TRBJ2-5, with D perhaps matching TRBD2 (5 bases). Per germline, CDR1 SGHRS and CDR2 YFSETQ. This CDR3 has 14 amino acids. V lost 1 base, J lost 5 bases, and 12 bases lay in between. The chain's CDR3 is CASSLTGRGETQYF. The CDR3 coding sequence is TGCGCCAGCAGCTTGACGGGAAGAGGGGAGACCCAGTACTTC.

The chain has TRBV18 and TRBJ2-7, with 12 bases lining up with TRBD1. The CDR3 has 15 residues. V shed 4 bases and J 7 bases; nucleotides not matched to a gene: 8. Looked up from germline, CDR1 is KGHSH and CDR2 is LQKENI. CDR3 in DNA: TGTGCCAGCTCACTGCCGGGACAGGGGGCTAAGGAGCAGTACTTC. Translation gives CASSLPGQGAKEQYF.

The V and J genes are TRBV19 and TRBJ1-1; D perhaps matches TRBD1 (5 bases). Germline CDR1 is LNHDA and CDR2 is SQIVND (reference sequence). This CDR3 spans 14 amino acids. With 7 bases removed from V and 4 bases from J, the gap between germline ends came to 16 bases. The CDR3 is CASTPPGRGTEAFF. In nucleotides, the CDR3 is TGTGCCAGTACCCCCCCAGGGCGGGGCACTGAAGCTTTCTTT.

The rearrangement uses TRBV7-8 and TRBJ1-1; D remains ambiguous. Per the germline V gene, CDR1 is SGHVS and CDR2 is FQNEAQ. The CDR3 sequence is 13 residues long. Trimming pared 3 bases from V and 0 bases from J, leaving 5 bases between. The CDR3 region has the DNA TGTGCCAGCAGCTTTAAAATGAACACTGAAGCTTTCTTT. Protein sequence: CASSFKMNTEAFF.

There are a few counts of this clone. The chain employs TRBV4-1 and TRBJ1-4; 9 nucleotides match TRBD1. The CDR3 is made up of 15 amino acids. Trimming removed 2 bases from V and 5 bases from J; junction bases left unmatched: 3. The germline V gene encodes CDR1 MGHRA and CDR2 YSYEKL. CDR3 DNA sequence: TGCGCCAGCAGCCAACTGGGGACAGGGAATGAAAAACTGTTTTTT. Protein: CASSQLGTGNEKLFF.

Comments on this clone: The same CDR3 arises from other DNA sequences in this sample as well. The CDR3: CASSVDGGQNQPQHF. CDR3 in DNA: TGTGCCAGCAGCGTAGATGGGGGGCAAAATCAGCCCCAGCATTTT. The chain is built from TRBV9 and TRBJ1-5, with a possible D match to TRBD1 (6 bases). Trimming shortened V by 0 bases and J by 4 bases, and 11 bases separated the two germline ends. The CDR3 is 15 residues long. Germline V CDR1 and CDR2: SGDLS, YYNGEE.

The V call is TRBV6-1, the J call TRBJ1-1; D is possibly TRBD1 (5 bases). V was clipped by 8 bases and J by 1 base, with 11 bases between them. The V gene's germline CDR1 is MNHNS and CDR2 SASEGT. The CDR3 runs to 13 residues. The CDR3 sequence: CASRWGRNTEAFF. The DNA for the CDR3 is TGTGCCAGCCGGTGGGGGAGGAACACTGAAGCTTTCTTT.

This chain connects TRBV28 to TRBJ2-7; D perhaps matches TRBD2 (6 bases). The germline V and J ends were trimmed by 5 bases and 7 bases, with 30 bases remaining between them. Germline V CDR1 and CDR2: MDHEN, SYDVKM. The CDR3 has 18 amino acids. The CDR3 region is CASSPQTQRAGRYREQYF. The CDR3 DNA reads TGTGCCAGCAGTCCCCAAACCCAAAGGGCAGGGAGGTATAGGGAGCAGTACTTC.

The V and J genes are TRBV7-2 and TRBJ2-7; D unresolved. V was pared by 1 base and J by 0 bases, with 7 bases between. This CDR3 is 14 amino acids long. The germline CDR1 and CDR2 sequences are SGHTA and FQGNSA. The CDR3 reads CASSLGFNSYEQYF. CDR3 DNA: TGTGCCAGCAGCTTAGGATTCAACTCCTACGAGCAGTACTTC.

The rearrangement joins TRBV6-5 to TRBJ2-3; 9 positions match TRBD2. V was clipped by 4 bases and J by 4 bases; unmatched bases: 9. The germline V gene has CDR1 MNHEY and CDR2 SVGAGI. The CDR3 runs to 16 residues. The CDR3 region is CASSSLSGRPPDTQYF. CDR3 DNA sequence: TGTGCCAGCAGTTCCCTCAGCGGGAGGCCCCCAGATACGCAGTATTTT.

This clone appeared once. V gene TRBV27 combines with J gene TRBJ1-1; 7 positions match TRBD1. The CDR3 has 12 residues. The germline V gene has CDR1 MNHEY and CDR2 SMNVEV (reference sequence). The trim removed 4 bases at V and 7 bases at J, leaving 3 bases unmatched. The CDR3 coding sequence is TGTGCCAGCAGTTCACAGGGGAGTGAAGCTTTCTTT. Translating gives CASSSQGSEAFF.

The rearrangement joins TRBV6-5 to TRBJ1-2; perhaps TRBD1 as D (5 bases). This CDR3 is 11 amino acids long. Trimming removed 7 bases from V and 6 bases from J, with 9 bases in between. Germline CDR1 reads MNHEY; CDR2 reads SVGAGI. The CDR3 DNA is TGTGCCAGCACCCAGGGTGATGGCTACACCTTC. As protein: CASTQGDGYTF.

V usage is TRBV11-1 and J usage is TRBJ2-2, with D possibly TRBD1 on 6 matching bases. This CDR3 is built from 18 residues. Deletions cut 5 bases from V and 2 bases from J, with 21 bases between. CDR1 and CDR2 from the germline V gene are SGHAT and FQDESV (reference sequence). CDR3: CASSAQSGQGLNTGELFF. The CDR3 bases are TGTGCCAGCAGCGCCCAATCGGGTCAGGGGTTAAACACCGGGGAGCTGTTTTTT.

The table lists this clone with a count of one. The rearrangement uses TRBV7-9 and TRBJ1-6; TRBD1 matches at 8 bases. J was trimmed by 7 bases and V by 5 bases; bases with no gene match: 7. The CDR3 has 15 residues. Germline CDR1 SEHNR, CDR2 FQNEAQ (reference sequence). The chain's CDR3 is CASSEQGVGNSPLHF. The CDR3 bases are TGTGCCAGCAGCGAACAGGGGGTAGGGAATTCACCCCTCCACTTT.

Details on this clone: Other DNA sequences from this sample encode an identical CDR3 as well. The rearrangement uses TRBV10-3 and TRBJ1-1; D call uncertain. The V end lost 0 bases, the J end lost 1 base, and 3 bases lay between the germline ends. Germline CDR1 is ENHRY and CDR2 is SYGVKD. This CDR3 spans 13 amino acids. This chain's CDR3 is CAISESWNTEAFF. CDR3 bases: TGTGCCATCAGTGAGTCGTGGAACACTGAAGCTTTCTTT.

V usage is TRBV2 and J usage is TRBJ2-7; the match to TRBD1 covers 9 bases. J was trimmed by 4 bases and V by 4 bases; bases with no gene match: 8. Germline lookup yields CDR1 SNHLY and CDR2 FYNNEI. CDR3 size: 15 residues. Written as DNA, the CDR3 is TGTGCCAGCAGTGTCGGGGGACAGGGTTGGTACGAGCAGTACTTC. Protein: CASSVGGQGWYEQYF. The variable domain in full, completed from reference TRBV2 and TRBJ2-7, reads EPEVTQTPSHQVTQMGQEVILRCVPISNHLYFYWYRQILGQKVEFLVSFYNNEISEKSEIFDDQFSVERPDGSNFTLKIRSTKLEDSAMYFCASSVGGQGWYEQYFGPGTRLTVT.

The gene calls are TRBV5-1 and TRBJ2-1, with D possibly matching TRBD2 (5 bases). Germline V gene sequence: CDR1 SGHRS, CDR2 YFSETQ. This CDR3 contains 15 residues. Deletions cut 0 bases from V and 4 bases from J, with 11 bases between. The CDR3 region has the DNA TGCGCCAGCAGCTTGGGTAGCGTGAGGTACAATGAGCAGTTCTTC. Amino acids: CASSLGSVRYNEQFF.

This clone has a single count. This sequence joins TRBV7-2 and TRBJ2-7; no reliable D call. The V gene lost 0 bases and the J gene lost 2 bases, with 14 bases spanning the gap. The CDR3 extends over 16 amino acids. CDR1 SGHTA and CDR2 FQGNSA come from the germline V gene. CDR3 in amino acids: CASSLAFSGTPYEQYF. The CDR3 DNA reads as TGTGCCAGCAGCTTAGCGTTTTCGGGCACCCCCTACGAGCAGTACTTC.